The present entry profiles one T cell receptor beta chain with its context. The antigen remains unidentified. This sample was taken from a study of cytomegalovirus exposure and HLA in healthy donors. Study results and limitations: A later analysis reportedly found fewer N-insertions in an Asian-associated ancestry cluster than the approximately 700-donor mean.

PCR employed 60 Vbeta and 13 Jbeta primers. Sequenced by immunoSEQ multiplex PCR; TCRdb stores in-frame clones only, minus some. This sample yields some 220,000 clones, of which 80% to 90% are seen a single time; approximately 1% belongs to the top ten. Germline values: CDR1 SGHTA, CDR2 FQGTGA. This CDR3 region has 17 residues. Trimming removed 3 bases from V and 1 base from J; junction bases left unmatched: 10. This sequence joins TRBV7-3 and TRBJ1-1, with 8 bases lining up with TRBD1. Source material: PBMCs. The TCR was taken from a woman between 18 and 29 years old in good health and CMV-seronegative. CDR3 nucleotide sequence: TGTGCCAGCAGCTTGAAATCAGGGGGCTTGGGGAACACTGAAGCTTTCTTT. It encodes CASSLKSGGLGNTEAFF.